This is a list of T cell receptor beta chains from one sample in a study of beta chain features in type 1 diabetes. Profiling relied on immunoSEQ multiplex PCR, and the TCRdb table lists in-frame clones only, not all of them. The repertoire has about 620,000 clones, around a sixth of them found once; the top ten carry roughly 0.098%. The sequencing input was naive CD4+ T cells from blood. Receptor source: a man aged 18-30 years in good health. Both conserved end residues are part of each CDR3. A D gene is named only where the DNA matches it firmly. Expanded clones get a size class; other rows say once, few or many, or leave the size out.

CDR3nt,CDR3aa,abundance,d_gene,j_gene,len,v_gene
TGCGCCAGCAGCTCCCGAGGGAACACTGAAGCTTTCTTT,CASSSRGNTEAFF,.,.,TRBJ1-1,13,TRBV5-1
TGTGCCAGCAGCTTAGGGGGAAACTATGGCTACACCTTC,CASSLGGNYGYTF,.,.,TRBJ1-2,13,TRBV7-9
TGTGCCAGCAGGGGAGAAGGGCAGTACTTC,CASRGEGQYF,.,.,TRBJ2-7,10,TRBV7-9
TGTGCCAGCAGTCCCCAGGGGGGCCCCTACGAGCAGTACTTC,CASSPQGGPYEQYF,.,.,TRBJ2-7,14,TRBV6-5
TGTGCCAGCAGCTTAGGGACAGGCACCTCTCCCTACACCTTC,CASSLGTGTSPYTF,.,TRBD1,TRBJ1-2,14,TRBV5-4
TGTGCCAGCAGCGTAGTTGGCGGAAACACCGGGGAGCTGTTTTTT,CASSVVGGNTGELFF,few,.,TRBJ2-2,15,TRBV9
TGTGCCAGCACCATCAGGGGTGACTATGGCTACACCTTC,CASTIRGDYGYTF,.,.,TRBJ1-2,13,TRBV28
TGTGCCAGCAGCGTTCGGGGGACCTTTAACGAGCAGTACTTC,CASSVRGTFNEQYF,.,.,TRBJ2-7,14,TRBV7-9
TGTGCCAGCAGTACTCAGGGAGCCAAAAACATTCAGTACTTC,CASSTQGAKNIQYF,few,.,TRBJ2-4,14,TRBV5-6
TGTGCCAGTAGTCCGCGTGAGGGACAGGGGAACTATGGCTACACCTTC,CASSPREGQGNYGYTF,few,TRBD1,TRBJ1-2,16,TRBV19
TGTGCCAGCAGTAAGGACAGGGCGCGGGTAGGTGAGCAGTTCTTC,CASSKDRARVGEQFF,.,TRBD1,TRBJ2-1,15,TRBV6-6
TGTGCCACCAGAGCAGAGCGGGACGTCTACGAGCAGTACTTC,CATRAERDVYEQYF,few,TRBD2,TRBJ2-7,14,TRBV19
TGTGCCAGCAGGGGTTCGAGCTCGGGAAGTTCCTACGAGCAGTACTTC,CASRGSSSGSSYEQYF,few,.,TRBJ2-7,16,TRBV2
TGTGCCAGCAGCGGAAGGGTAGGAGTCGGTGAGCTGTTTTTT,CASSGRVGVGELFF,few,.,TRBJ2-2,14,TRBV9
TGTGCCAGCAGGGGTCCGGGAGGGGCTCCATACTATGGCTACACCTTC,CASRGPGGAPYYGYTF,.,.,TRBJ1-2,16,TRBV9
TGTGCCATCAGTGGCGGGACAGGTCAAAACACCGGGGAGCTGTTTTTT,CAISGGTGQNTGELFF,few,TRBD1,TRBJ2-2,16,TRBV10-3
TGTGCCAGCATGGGGACCTCCTACGAGCAGTACTTC,CASMGTSYEQYF,.,.,TRBJ2-7,12,TRBV2
TGCGCCAGCAGCTTTAAGCGGGGGACCCCCTCCTACAATGAGCAGTTCTTC,CASSFKRGTPSYNEQFF,few,TRBD2,TRBJ2-1,17,TRBV5-1
TGTGCCAGTAGTATATCCAGGGGGATCGAGACCCAGTACTTC,CASSISRGIETQYF,.,TRBD1,TRBJ2-5,14,TRBV19
TGTGCCAGCAGTGAATCGGGTCTCCCTCGAACAGATACGCAGTATTTT,CASSESGLPRTDTQYF,.,.,TRBJ2-3,16,TRBV25-1
TGCGCCAGCAGCTTGGGCAGTCTTTGGCCATACGGCTACACCTTC,CASSLGSLWPYGYTF,.,.,TRBJ1-2,15,TRBV5-1
TGTGCCAGCAGCGTGGGCACCGGGGAGCTGTTTTTT,CASSVGTGELFF,few,.,TRBJ2-2,12,TRBV9
TGTGCCAGCAGCCCCAGTTCAGGGAGAGATCAGCCCCAGCATTTT,CASSPSSGRDQPQHF,once,.,TRBJ1-5,15,TRBV9
TGCGCCAGCAGCCAAGAAGGTAGCGGGAGGGGCAATGAGCAGTTCTTC,CASSQEGSGRGNEQFF,.,TRBD2,TRBJ2-1,16,TRBV4-1
TGTGCCAGCAGTTTGGCGGGACAGGGGGCGCAGAGAGCTTTCTTT,CASSLAGQGAQRAFF,few,TRBD1,TRBJ1-1,15,TRBV28
TGCGCCAGCAGCTACAACAGGGGCGGTAGGTCCTACGAGCAGTACTTC,CASSYNRGGRSYEQYF,few,TRBD1,TRBJ2-7,16,TRBV5-1
TGTGCCAGCAGCTTGGGCAGGGTGGCGAATAAGGATGGCTACACCTTC,CASSLGRVANKDGYTF,.,.,TRBJ1-2,16,TRBV7-8
TGTGCCAGCAGCGTAGACCCGGGACAGCTAACCGGGGAGCTGTTTTTT,CASSVDPGQLTGELFF,.,TRBD1,TRBJ2-2,16,TRBV9